Below, 8 T cell receptor beta chains from the same sample are listed, as sequenced in a study of post-analysis software for immune sequencing data. Study-wide findings and caveats: Elevated frequency relative to controls characterized four to six TRBV segments in patients, TRBV5-6, TRBV5-1 and TRBV20-1 among them.

Unique molecular identifiers were built into the TCR beta cDNA libraries. MiXCR, applied by TCRdb to the PCR reads, yields one record per CDR3 protein. In the table there are about 540,000 distinct CDR3 sequences, 30% to 40% of which are singletons. The antigens these receptors bind are not known. Specimen: blood. The receptors here all came from a girl aged 2-17 years with multiple sclerosis.

The chain uses TRBV20-1 and TRBJ1-1; D call uncertain. The CDR3 has 15 amino acids. The V end was cut by 3 bases, the J end by 1 base, with 15 bases between. The germline V gene encodes CDR1 DFQATT and CDR2 SNEGSKA (reference sequence). CDR3 coding DNA: TGCAGTGCTAGGCCCTTAGGGAGGACGAACACTGAAGCTTTCTTT. The encoded protein is CSARPLGRTNTEAFF.

This clonotype was picked up a small number of times. The chain joins TRBV20-1 to TRBJ2-7, with D perhaps matching TRBD2 (7 bases). This CDR3 spans 16 amino acids. Germline V gene lookup returns CDR1 DFQATT and CDR2 SNEGSKA (reference sequence). Trimming stripped 0 bases from V and 2 bases from J, with 17 bases between. CDR3 nucleotide sequence: TGCAGTGCTAGAGATGTCTGGGGGGGCCGAACCTACGAGCAGTACTTC. This codes for CSARDVWGGRTYEQYF.

CDR3 nucleotide sequence: TGTGCCAGTACAATGGGTCAGGGTAACACAGATACGCAGTATTTT. Translated, it gives CASTMGQGNTDTQYF. The rearrangement joins TRBV19 to TRBJ2-3; possibly TRBD1 for D (5 bases). Between the trimmed V and J ends, which lost 7 bases and 2 bases, there was a span of 16 bases. This CDR3 region has 15 residues. CDR1 is LNHDA, CDR2 SQIVND, per germline (reference sequence).

This chain links TRBV24-1 with TRBJ2-7; D gene uncertain. The V end was cut by 4 bases, the J end by 3 bases, with 6 bases between. CDR1 and CDR2 (germline): KGHDR, SFDVKD. The CDR3 is made up of 12 amino acids. DNA for the CDR3: TGTGCCACCAGTGACACCGACTACGAGCAGTACTTC. Translating it yields CATSDTDYEQYF.

V is TRBV6-6 and J is TRBJ2-7; 9 bases are a match to TRBD1. The CDR3 contains 15 residues. Germline values: CDR1 MNHNY, CDR2 SVGAGI (reference sequence). V trimming: 0 bases; J trimming: 3 bases; junction bases outside the gene matches: 3. The CDR3 region is CASSYSGQGDYEQYF. CDR3 nucleotides: TGTGCCAGCAGTTACTCGGGACAGGGAGACTACGAGCAGTACTTC.

This clonotype was seen a few times. The chain employs TRBV18 and TRBJ2-5, with D tentatively TRBD2 (5 bases). V gave up 2 bases and J gave up 0 bases, with 13 bases separating them. Germline assignment: CDR1 KGHSH and CDR2 LQKENI. This CDR3 has 16 amino acids. CDR3 in DNA: TGTGCCAGCTCACCAGTGAGGCCCGGGAACCAAGAGACCCAGTACTTC. It specifies CASSPVRPGNQETQYF.

This clonotype was seen ten or more times. The V call is TRBV29-1, the J call TRBJ2-3, with TRBD2 identical over 7 bases. CDR3 length equals 16 residues. Losses at the gene ends were 7 bases for V and 4 bases for J; bases not matched to a gene: 17. Germline values: CDR1 SQVTM, CDR2 ANQGSEA. CDR3 coding DNA: TGCAGCGCACAAGGGAGGGTAGGGGTCGGCTCAGATACGCAGTATTTT. Translation: CSAQGRVGVGSDTQYF.

V and J are TRBV6-5 and TRBJ2-1, with 9 bases matching TRBD2. The CDR3 covers 15 residues. Trimming removed 1 base from V and 6 bases from J; junction bases left unmatched: 4. In germline, CDR1 is MNHEY, CDR2 SVGAGI. The CDR3 sequence: CASSYYSGGGNEQFF. CDR3 nucleotide sequence: TGTGCCAGCAGTTACTATAGCGGGGGAGGCAATGAGCAGTTCTTC.